The 25 T cell receptor beta chains reported below all come from one sample, sequenced in a study of response to subunit inactivated influenza vaccine (dated by TCRdb to the late 2010s). The sample's time point label, in plain terms: 45 to 55 days after influenza vaccine administration. The library was obtained by RT-PCR. The sample was run on an Illumina HiSeq 2500. TCRdb's own reprocessing of the public reads used fastp at Q25 and MiXCR and kept productive beta chains. Identical CDR3 proteins give one entry, which carries the most common genes and DNA. This sample comprises about 160,000 distinct CDR3 sequences, about 11% of them detected only once. The top ten clones comprise 9.5% to 15% of the sample. Material: non-naive T cells sorted from PBMCs, obtained around seven weeks after vaccination. The cell subset or site label on this specimen signifies: memory T cell fraction. The receptors were gathered from a man aged 50-59 years who received an inactivated influenza vaccine. Donor details come from another sample of the same person, matched by shared clones.

In its sample, this clonotype was seen a few times. The chain links TRBV19 to TRBJ2-7; D remains ambiguous. The CDR3 has 14 amino acids. Trimming shortened V by 3 bases and J by 3 bases, and 12 bases separated the two germline ends. CDR1 LNHDA and CDR2 SQIVND come from the germline V gene (reference sequence). CDR3 DNA: TGTGCCAGTAGTATCGGCGACTTCGGCTACGAGCAGTACTTC. It translates to CASSIGDFGYEQYF.

This clonotype was detected a few times. This CDR3 is CASSPAGGLITDTQYF. The DNA for the CDR3 is TGTGCCAGCAGTCCCGCGGGAGGCCTTATCACAGATACGCAGTATTTT. This chain uses TRBV3-1 with TRBJ2-3; 8 bases agree with TRBD2. Germline V gene sequence: CDR1 LGHDT, CDR2 YNNKEL (reference sequence). This CDR3 has 16 residues. Trimming cost V 6 bases and J 2 bases; bases outside gene matches: 10.

This clonotype was detected a few times. The V and J genes are TRBV28 and TRBJ1-3; D is undetermined. The germline V and J ends were trimmed by 4 bases and 2 bases, with 12 bases remaining between them. This CDR3 spans 15 amino acids. Germline CDR1 reads MDHEN; CDR2 reads SYDVKM. The CDR3 DNA sequence: TGTGCCAGCAGTTCAACTTTCGGAACTGGAAACACCATATATTTT. Translated, it gives CASSSTFGTGNTIYF.

This clonotype was counted ten times or more. V is TRBV3-1 and J is TRBJ2-2, with a weak D call TRBD2 (6 bases). CDR3 length: 13 residues. V was clipped by 5 bases and J by 6 bases, with 10 bases between them. Germline CDR1 and CDR2: LGHDT and YNNKEL (reference sequence). CDR3 coding DNA: TGTGCCAGCAGCTACGGGGGTTCCGGGGAGCTGTTTTTT. Protein sequence: CASSYGGSGELFF.

This chain links TRBV28 with TRBJ1-5; 9 bases are shared with TRBD1. Germline V gene sequence: CDR1 MDHEN, CDR2 SYDVKM. With V trimmed by 6 bases and J by 5 bases, 5 bases remained unmatched. This CDR3 has 14 amino acids. This chain's CDR3 is CASSLGQGHQPQHF. CDR3 nucleotides: TGTGCCAGCAGCCTGGGACAGGGTCATCAGCCCCAGCATTTT.

This chain connects TRBV14 to TRBJ2-3; a possible D gene is TRBD2 (6 bases). In germline, CDR1 is SGHDN, CDR2 FVKESK. The germline V and J ends were trimmed by 6 bases and 3 bases, with 19 bases remaining between them. The CDR3 covers 16 residues. The CDR3, as DNA: TGTGCCAGCAGTATTGGACTATTGCAAAGAACAGATACGCAGTATTTT. This gives the protein CASSIGLLQRTDTQYF.

V usage is TRBV6-5 and J usage is TRBJ2-1; 14 bases fit TRBD2. Germline loops: CDR1 MNHEY, CDR2 SVGAGI. The CDR3 spans 16 residues. V lost 1 base to trimming and J lost 7 bases; unmatched junction nucleotides: 3. The CDR3 sequence: CASSYLGLAGGNEQFF. The CDR3 DNA follows: TGTGCCAGCAGTTACTTAGGACTAGCGGGGGGAAATGAGCAGTTCTTC.

This clonotype was detected only a few times. The J gene is TRBJ2-2, the V gene TRBV11-2; either TRBD1 or TRBD2 may fit D (6 bases each). The CDR3 has 17 amino acids. In germline, CDR1 is SGHAT, CDR2 FQNNGV. V was cut by 8 bases and J by 3 bases, with 22 bases left in between. The CDR3 spells CASLPLGGLSYTGELFF. The DNA of the CDR3 is TGTGCCAGCCTACCTCTTGGGGGGCTGTCGTACACCGGGGAGCTGTTTTTT.

The CDR3 DNA is TGTGCCAGCAGCTTATCCCTGCTAGCACATCAAGAGACCCAGTACTTC. Protein: CASSLSLLAHQETQYF. This chain links TRBV7-2 with TRBJ2-5, with a possible D match to TRBD2 (5 bases). Germline V CDR1 and CDR2: SGHTA, FQGNSA. V was trimmed by 2 bases and J by 2 bases, leaving 15 bases between them. The CDR3 contains 16 residues.

This clonotype was found many times. The rearrangement joins TRBV7-8 to TRBJ2-3; TRBD2 matches 9 bases. Trimming took 7 bases from V and 8 from J; bases not matched to a gene: 16. Germline CDR1 and CDR2: SGHVS and FQNEAQ. This CDR3 spans 16 amino acids. This chain's CDR3 is CASTPPWREGLATQYF. The CDR3 DNA sequence: TGTGCCAGCACCCCCCCCTGGCGGGAGGGCCTCGCTACGCAGTATTTT. The whole variable domain, filled in from reference TRBV7-8 and TRBJ2-3, reads GAGVSQSPRYKVAKRGQDVALRCDPISGHVSLFWYQQALGQGPEFLTYFQNEAQLDKSGLPSDRFFAERPEGSVSTLKIQRTQQEDSAVYLCASTPPWREGLATQYFGPGTRLTVL.

This clonotype has more than one count but fewer than ten. The chain carries TRBV9 and TRBJ2-1, with 11 bases that match TRBD2. The CDR3 is made up of 15 amino acids. The V and J ends lost 0 bases and 11 bases, in that order; junction bases with no gene match: 7. CDR1 and CDR2 from the germline V gene are SGDLS and YYNGEE. The DNA of the CDR3 is TGTGCCAGCAGCGTAGGCTTAGCGGGAGGGGACCAGCAGTTCTTC. Translating gives CASSVGLAGGDQQFF. The entire variable domain, with the rest obtained from reference TRBV9 and TRBJ2-1, is as follows: DSGVTQTPKHLITATGQRVTLRCSPRSGDLSVYWYQQSLDQGLQFLIQYYNGEERAKGNILERFSAQQFPDLHSELNLSSLELGDSALYFCASSVGLAGGDQQFFGPGTRLTVL.

This clonotype was recorded many times. The genes are TRBV10-2 and TRBJ2-3; 13 bases are shared with TRBD2. From germline, CDR1 is WSHSY and CDR2 SAAADI. The CDR3 is 15 residues long. V was clipped by 8 bases and J by 6 bases; unmatched bases: 8. This CDR3 is CASATTSGRADTQYF. Here the CDR3 DNA reads TGCGCCAGCGCGACTACTAGCGGGAGGGCTGATACGCAGTATTTT.

DNA for the CDR3: TGTGCCAGCAGTACCGGACTAGCGGGGCCGACCGGGGAGCTGTTTTTT. It yields the protein CASSTGLAGPTGELFF. V gene TRBV6-2 or TRBV6-3 combines with J gene TRBJ2-2, with 12 nucleotides matching TRBD2. Germline CDR1 MNHEY, CDR2 SVGEGT. The CDR3 has 16 residues. V gave up 5 bases and J gave up 5 bases; unmatched junction bases: 6.

This clonotype came up many times. The V call is TRBV7-9, the J call TRBJ2-5, with a possible D match to TRBD1 (6 bases). V lost 5 bases and J 5 bases, leaving 18 bases between the germline ends. The CDR3 is 15 amino acids. CDR1 is SEHNR, CDR2 FQNEAQ, per germline (reference sequence). The CDR3 spells CASSPIRQDWETQYF. The CDR3 nucleotides are TGTGCCAGCAGCCCCATTAGACAGGATTGGGAGACCCAGTACTTC.

The table lists this clonotype with a few counts. The genes are TRBV3-1 and TRBJ2-3; 10 positions match TRBD1. The CDR3 consists of 15 residues. V trimming: 5 bases; J trimming: 3 bases; junction bases outside the gene matches: 5. From germline, CDR1 is LGHDT and CDR2 YNNKEL (reference sequence). The CDR3 region is CASSMTGGVTDTQYF. CDR3 bases: TGTGCCAGCAGCATGACAGGGGGCGTAACAGATACGCAGTATTTT.

At least ten counts were recorded for this clonotype. This rearrangement joins TRBV7-2 to TRBJ2-7, with unresolved D. Germline V gene sequence: CDR1 SGHTA, CDR2 FQGNSA. The CDR3 extends over 15 amino acids. V lost 5 bases and J lost 4, with 18 bases in between. The CDR3 coding sequence is TGTGCCAGCAGCCTTCGGGCTAGTCTCATGTACGAGCAGTACTTC. Translation: CASSLRASLMYEQYF.

This clonotype was recorded at least ten times. This sequence joins TRBV12-3 or TRBV12-4 and TRBJ2-1; the D is unclear. The CDR3 sequence is 15 residues long. Trimming shortened V by 3 bases and J by 6 bases, and 15 bases separated the two germline ends. The CDR3 loop reads CASSFMSLRGNEQFF. CDR3 DNA sequence: TGTGCCAGCAGTTTCATGTCTCTAAGAGGCAATGAGCAGTTCTTC.

Many counts were recorded for this clonotype. The rearrangement uses TRBV28 and TRBJ2-5, with D tentatively TRBD1 or TRBD2 (5 bases each). This CDR3 spans 15 amino acids. Per the germline V gene, CDR1 is MDHEN and CDR2 is SYDVKM. V dropped 2 bases and J dropped 3 bases, with 13 bases sitting between them. This chain's CDR3 is CASSLISGTKETQYF. Written as DNA, the CDR3 is TGTGCCAGCAGTTTAATTTCTGGGACCAAAGAGACCCAGTACTTC.

The chain has TRBV5-1 and TRBJ2-3; no clear D gene. The V end lost 1 base, the J end lost 6 bases, and 12 bases lay between the germline ends. This CDR3 is 14 amino acids long. Germline V gives CDR1 SGHRS, CDR2 YFSETQ. This chain's CDR3 is CASSLYQSTDTQYF. The CDR3 bases are TGCGCCAGCAGCTTGTATCAGAGTACGGATACGCAGTATTTT.

The table lists this clonotype with a few counts. V is TRBV14 and J is TRBJ2-7; D might be TRBD2 (6 bases). The V gene's germline CDR1 is SGHDN and CDR2 FVKESK. The CDR3 consists of 13 residues. Trimming removed 4 bases from V and 3 bases from J, with 10 bases in between. The CDR3 nucleotides are TGTGCCAGCAGCCGGGGGGACTTCTACGAGCAGTACTTC. Its protein product is CASSRGDFYEQYF.

This clonotype was seen many times. J is TRBJ1-2 and V is TRBV3-1; a weak D match, TRBD1 (5 bases). Looked up from germline, CDR1 is LGHDT and CDR2 is YNNKEL (reference sequence). This CDR3 has 15 amino acids. V lost 3 bases, J lost 4 bases, and 15 bases lay in between. The CDR3 sequence: CASSHSVIRAYGYTF. DNA for the CDR3: TGTGCCAGCAGCCATTCCGTGATCAGGGCCTATGGCTACACCTTC.

J is TRBJ2-7 and V is TRBV5-5; 8 positions match TRBD2. Germline assignment: CDR1 SGHKS and CDR2 YYEKEE (reference sequence). V was pared by 0 bases and J by 4 bases, with 6 bases of the junction left unmatched. The length of the CDR3 is 15 residues. Here the CDR3 reads CASSLAAGGSYEQYF. The CDR3 DNA reads TGTGCCAGCAGCTTGGCGGCGGGAGGTTCTTACGAGCAGTACTTC.

There are a few counts of this clonotype. V gene TRBV25-1 combines with J gene TRBJ2-2, with 11 bases fitting TRBD2. After removal of 3 bases from V and 7 bases from J, the junction contained 4 bases not matched to a gene. CDR3 length: 15 amino acids. CDR1 is MGHDK and CDR2 is SYGVNS in the germline V gene. Written as DNA, the CDR3 is TGTGCCAGCAGTGATAGCGGGAGGGCCCACGGGGAGCTGTTTTTT. Its translation: CASSDSGRAHGELFF.

This clonotype turned up a few times. The chain joins TRBV12-3 or TRBV12-4 to TRBJ1-5; D is perhaps TRBD1 (5 bases). The CDR3 runs to 15 residues. The V end was cut by 1 base, the J end by 1 base, with 8 bases between. The CDR3 DNA reads as TGTGCCAGCAGTTTAGGCAGGGCAAGCAATCAGCCCCAGCATTTT. The encoded protein is CASSLGRASNQPQHF.

This clonotype appeared a few times. The genes are TRBV24-1 and TRBJ1-3, with D possibly being TRBD1 (6 bases). The CDR3 has 17 residues. Trimming shortened V by 7 bases and J by 5 bases, and 23 bases separated the two germline ends. CDR1 is KGHDR and CDR2 is SFDVKD in the germline V gene. The CDR3 DNA sequence: TGTGCCACCAGCCATCAGAATCCATACAGGGATCGAAACACCATATATTTT. Translation gives CATSHQNPYRDRNTIYF.